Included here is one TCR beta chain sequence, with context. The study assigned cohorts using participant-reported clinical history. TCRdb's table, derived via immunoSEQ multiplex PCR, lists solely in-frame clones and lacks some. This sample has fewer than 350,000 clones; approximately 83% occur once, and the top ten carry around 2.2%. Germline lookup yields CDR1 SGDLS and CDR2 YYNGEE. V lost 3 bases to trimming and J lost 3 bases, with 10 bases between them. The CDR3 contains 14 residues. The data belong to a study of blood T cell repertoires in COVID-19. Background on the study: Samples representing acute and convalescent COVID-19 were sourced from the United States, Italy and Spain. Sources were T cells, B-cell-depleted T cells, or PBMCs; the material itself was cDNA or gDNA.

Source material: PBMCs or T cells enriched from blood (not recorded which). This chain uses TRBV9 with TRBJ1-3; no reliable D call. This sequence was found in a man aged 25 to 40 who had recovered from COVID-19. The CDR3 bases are TGTGCCAGCAGCGAAAACGGGATTGGAAACACCATATATTTT. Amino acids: CASSENGIGNTIYF. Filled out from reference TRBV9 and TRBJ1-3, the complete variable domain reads DSGVTQTPKHLITATGQRVTLRCSPRSGDLSVYWYQQSLDQGLQFLIQYYNGEERAKGNILERFSAQQFPDLHSELNLSSLELGDSALYFCASSENGIGNTIYFGEGSWLTVV.